A single sample gave rise to the 28 T cell receptor beta chains below, sequenced in a study of OX40 agonist ivuxolimab in advanced cancers. Some clones are missing from TCRdb's copy, which holds only in-frame ones; the method was immunoSEQ multiplex PCR. Among tens of thousands of clones listed, roughly 92% were seen once. The sample here was CD4+ or CD8+ T cells sorted from blood, taken in a trial of the OX40 agonist ivuxolimab. These receptors all come from an adult with an advanced solid tumor such as melanoma, head and neck, liver or kidney cancer.

This chain connects TRBV29-1 to TRBJ2-3; the D is unclear. The ends were cut back, 1 base at V and 3 bases at J, with 11 bases in the middle. The CDR3 consists of 14 residues. CDR1 is SQVTM and CDR2 is ANQGSEA in the germline V gene. The CDR3 nucleotides are TGCAGCGTTGAAGGGCTTGAGCCGACAGATACGCAGTATTTT. This gives the protein CSVEGLEPTDTQYF.

V gene TRBV13 combines with J gene TRBJ2-1; D unclear. Germline assignment: CDR1 PRHDT and CDR2 FYEKMQ (reference sequence). Trimming took 0 bases from V and 0 from J, leaving 9 bases between them. The CDR3 runs 16 residues. CDR3 amino acids: CASSLGTAHSYNEQFF. The CDR3 nucleotides read TGTGCCAGCAGCTTAGGGACTGCTCACTCCTACAATGAGCAGTTCTTC.

As DNA, the CDR3 is TGTGCCAGTAGTAACGAGCGGGGGAGCTCCTACAATGAGCAGTTCTTC. Its translation: CASSNERGSSYNEQFF. The chain carries TRBV19 and TRBJ2-1, with 8 bases identical to TRBD2. Looked up from germline, CDR1 is LNHDA and CDR2 is SQIVND (reference sequence). The CDR3 is 16 residues long. The junction had 5 bases not matched to a gene; V was cut back by 4 bases and J by 0 bases.

The rearrangement links TRBV25-1 to TRBJ2-5; 12 bases align to TRBD1. The CDR3 runs to 18 residues. CDR1 MGHDK and CDR2 SYGVNS come from the germline V gene. With V trimmed by 2 bases and J by 5 bases, 12 bases remained unmatched. The CDR3 nucleotides are TGTGCCAGCAGTGAACGAACAACCGGGACAGGGGGCCGTGAGACCCAGTACTTC. This codes for CASSERTTGTGGRETQYF.

With regard to this clone: Additional DNA sequences in this sample encode the identical CDR3. The V call is TRBV11-2, the J call TRBJ2-7; D unclear. Germline CDR1 SGHAT, CDR2 FQNNGV. V gave up 3 bases and J gave up 7 bases, with 10 bases separating them. The CDR3 spans 12 residues. CDR3 nucleotides: TGTGCCAGCAGCTTCAGGCCAAGAGAGCAGTACTTC. It is translated as CASSFRPREQYF.

The chain couples TRBV9 to TRBJ1-4; 7 positions match TRBD1. Unmatched junction bases numbered 13, after V lost 2 bases and J lost 0 bases. Germline V lookup: CDR1 SGDLS, CDR2 YYNGEE. The CDR3 spans 19 residues. This CDR3 reads CASSVPGQIIVATNEKLFF. The CDR3 bases are TGTGCCAGCAGCGTCCCGGGACAGATAATAGTTGCAACTAATGAAAAACTGTTTTTT.

The V gene is TRBV5-4, the J gene TRBJ2-3; D gene ambiguous. Trimming removed 4 bases from V and 2 bases from J, with 5 bases in between. The CDR3 contains 12 residues. Germline assignment: CDR1 SGHNT and CDR2 YYREEE (reference sequence). CDR3 nucleotide sequence: TGTGCCAGCAGCGAGGACACAGATACGCAGTATTTT. It codes for CASSEDTDTQYF. The variable domain in full, completed from reference TRBV5-4 and TRBJ2-3, reads ETGVTQSPTHLIKTRGQQVTLRCSSQSGHNTVSWYQQALGQGPQFIFQYYREEENGRGNFPPRFSGLQFPNYSSELNVNALELDDSALYLCASSEDTDTQYFGPGTRLTVL.

This rearrangement joins TRBV7-3 to TRBJ2-3; 9 bases agree with TRBD1. Germline CDR1 is SGHTA and CDR2 is FQGTGA. With 5 bases clipped from V and 9 bases from J, the junction kept 6 bases outside the gene matches. This CDR3 is built from 13 residues. CDR3 residues: CASSPPGQGTQYF. The CDR3 DNA follows: TGTGCCAGCAGCCCCCCCGGACAGGGGACGCAGTATTTT.

The genes are TRBV6-1 and TRBJ2-7; 7 bases fit TRBD1. Germline V CDR1 and CDR2: MNHNS, SASEGT. CDR3 length equals 14 residues. Trimming removed 3 bases from V and 2 bases from J; junction bases left unmatched: 4. CDR3 loop: CASSDGQGAYEQYF. As DNA, the CDR3 is TGTGCCAGCAGTGACGGTCAGGGGGCCTACGAGCAGTACTTC.

DNA of the CDR3: TGTGCCAGCAGTTACTCGAGAGGTGAGCAGTTCTTC. It encodes CASSYSRGEQFF. V usage is TRBV6-6 and J usage is TRBJ2-1; D remains unclear. The CDR3 runs to 12 residues. V was trimmed by 0 bases and J by 9 bases, leaving 6 bases between them. Germline V gene data show CDR1 as MNHNY and CDR2 as SVGAGI (reference sequence).

The rearrangement joins TRBV7-9 to TRBJ2-7; 7 bases match TRBD2. Looked up from germline, CDR1 is SEHNR and CDR2 is FQNEAQ (reference sequence). Unmatched junction bases numbered 21, after V lost 7 bases and J lost 9 bases. This CDR3 is built from 16 residues. In nucleotides, the CDR3 is TGTGCCAGCACCCAAGGGACCCTAGCGGAGGTAGGCTGGCAGTACTTC. Translation gives CASTQGTLAEVGWQYF.

The chain joins TRBV7-6 to TRBJ2-3; no firm D call. The V end lost 5 bases, the J end lost 2 bases, and 8 bases lay between the germline ends. Germline V lookup: CDR1 SGHVS, CDR2 FNYEAQ. This CDR3 contains 13 residues. The CDR3 DNA sequence: TGTGCCAGCAGCCCACATAACACAGATACGCAGTATTTT. This gives the protein CASSPHNTDTQYF.

This clone came up once. The V gene is TRBV27, the J gene TRBJ1-4; no firm D call. The length of the CDR3 is 16 residues. Germline loops: CDR1 MNHEY, CDR2 SMNVEV (reference sequence). With 8 bases removed from V and 7 bases from J, the gap between germline ends came to 23 bases. This chain's CDR3 is CASSTLRGFGFEKLFF. CDR3 DNA sequence: TGTGCCAGCTCAACACTGAGAGGATTTGGGTTTGAAAAACTGTTTTTT.

The chain joins TRBV19 to TRBJ1-1, with 8 bases that match TRBD1. Germline CDR1 is LNHDA and CDR2 is SQIVND (reference sequence). Trimming removed 6 bases from V and 8 bases from J; junction bases left unmatched: 8. This CDR3 has 13 residues. This CDR3 is CASSPDRGWEAFF. The CDR3 bases are TGTGCCAGTAGCCCAGACAGGGGCTGGGAAGCTTTCTTT.

The chain recombines TRBV5-6 with TRBJ1-1; 7 bases match TRBD1. Germline V gene lookup returns CDR1 SGHDT and CDR2 YYEEEE. V lost 0 bases to trimming and J lost 10 bases; unmatched junction nucleotides: 6. The CDR3 has 13 amino acids. CDR3 in amino acids: CASSLEGGRGAFF. CDR3 DNA: TGTGCCAGCAGCTTGGAAGGGGGCCGCGGAGCTTTCTTT. The full variable domain, with the rest looked up from reference TRBV5-6 and TRBJ1-1, is DAGVTQSPTHLIKTRGQQVTLRCSPKSGHDTVSWYQQALGQGPQFIFQYYEEEERQRGNFPDRFSGHQFPNYSSELNVNALLLGDSALYLCASSLEGGRGAFFGQGTRLTVV.

The chain employs TRBV5-1 and TRBJ1-2; D possibly corresponds to TRBD1 (5 bases). The V end was cut by 4 bases, the J end by 2 bases, with 12 bases between. The CDR3 covers 14 residues. CDR1 and CDR2 from the germline V gene are SGHRS and YFSETQ. The CDR3 nucleotides are TGCGCCAGCAGCGGAGGAGGGGTGAACTATGGCTACACCTTC. Translating it yields CASSGGGVNYGYTF.

The V and J genes are TRBV13 and TRBJ2-1, with 8 bases lining up with TRBD2. This CDR3 has 15 amino acids. Trimming took 3 bases from V and 5 from J; bases not matched to a gene: 6. Germline V gives CDR1 PRHDT, CDR2 FYEKMQ (reference sequence). CDR3 nucleotides: TGTGCCAGCAGCTTCGGGCGGGGGGTACACAATGAGCAGTTCTTC. It yields the protein CASSFGRGVHNEQFF.

The gene calls are TRBV4-1 and TRBJ1-2, with D perhaps matching TRBD1 (6 bases). The CDR3 consists of 15 residues. Trimming removed 3 bases at V and 5 bases at J, with 16 bases between. Germline V gives CDR1 MGHRA, CDR2 YSYEKL. CDR3 nucleotide sequence: TGCGCCAGCAGCCACCCGGAGGCAGGGGAGTATGGCTACACCTTC. Protein product: CASSHPEAGEYGYTF.

As DNA, the CDR3 is TGTGCCAGCAGCTTAACGGGGGGCTCCTACGAGCAGTACTTC. Its translation: CASSLTGGSYEQYF. The chain is built from TRBV7-9 and TRBJ2-7; TRBD2 agrees at 7 bases. Per the germline V gene, CDR1 is SEHNR and CDR2 is FQNEAQ (reference sequence). The V and J ends lost 2 bases and 0 bases, in that order; junction bases with no gene match: 1. The CDR3 is made up of 14 amino acids. Full variable domain (missing parts from reference TRBV7-9 and TRBJ2-7): DTGVSQNPRHKITKRGQNVTFRCDPISEHNRLYWYRQTLGQGPEFLTYFQNEAQLEKSRLLSDRFSAERPKGSFSTLEIQRTEQGDSAMYLCASSLTGGSYEQYFGPGTRLTVT.

The rearrangement uses TRBV7-6 and TRBJ2-3; no definite D call. V was cut by 3 bases and J by 4 bases, with 14 bases left in between. The V gene's germline CDR1 is SGHVS and CDR2 FNYEAQ. The length of the CDR3 is 15 residues. The CDR3 sequence: CASSLDVRLADTQYF. The CDR3 DNA follows: TGTGCCAGCAGCTTGGACGTTCGGTTGGCAGATACGCAGTATTTT.

The rearrangement uses TRBV7-6 and TRBJ2-7; D might be TRBD2 (6 bases). This CDR3 contains 11 residues. The germline CDR1 and CDR2 sequences are SGHVS and FNYEAQ. The V end lost 4 bases, the J end lost 6 bases, and 7 bases lay between the germline ends. The CDR3 DNA reads as TGTGCCAGCAGCTACGGGGGCGAGCAGTACTTC. Protein: CASSYGGEQYF.

Of note for this clone: At one end, the junction sequence differs from germline, possibly due to a read error. This rearrangement joins TRBV6-1 to TRBJ2-5; D is unresolved. The CDR3 totals 11 residues. Looked up from germline, CDR1 is MNHNS and CDR2 is SASEGT. The DNA for the CDR3 is TGTGCCAGCAGTGAAACCCAAGAAGGGAACTTC. Translation gives CASSETQEGNF.

The sample holds a few counts of this clone. This chain joins TRBV7-9 and TRBJ2-3; D is unclear. With 3 bases removed from V and 3 bases from J, the gap between germline ends came to 4 bases. Germline CDR1 SEHNR, CDR2 FQNEAQ (reference sequence). The CDR3 spans 12 residues. CDR3: CASSFGTDTQYF. The CDR3 nucleotides read TGTGCCAGCAGCTTTGGAACAGATACGCAGTATTTT.

The rearrangement links TRBV30 to TRBJ2-1, with 10 bases fitting TRBD2. V gave up 6 bases and J gave up 7 bases; unmatched junction bases: 6. The germline V gene has CDR1 GTSNPN and CDR2 SVGIG (reference sequence). This CDR3 has 13 residues. In DNA form, the CDR3 reads TGTGCCTGTAAACTAGCGGGATCAAATGAGCAGTTCTTC. Amino acid sequence: CACKLAGSNEQFF.

The genes are TRBV21-1 and TRBJ2-1; TRBD1 is the table's D call and was not checked against the DNA. TRBV21-1 is an annotated pseudogene. This CDR3 has 15 residues. CDR3 coding DNA: TGTGCCCTCAGTTCGGGACAGGGGGCCCGAAATGAGCAGTTCTTC. It encodes CALSSGQGARNEQFF.

The V gene is TRBV4-3, the J gene TRBJ2-5; 7 nucleotides agree with TRBD2. V gave up 0 bases and J gave up 1 base; unmatched junction bases: 2. This CDR3 has 15 residues. The V gene's germline CDR1 is LGHNA and CDR2 YSLEER. The CDR3 DNA is TGCGCCAGCAGCCAAGATTGGGAGGGCCAAGAGACCCAGTACTTC. Translation: CASSQDWEGQETQYF.

This chain uses TRBV4-3 with TRBJ2-1, with 8 bases matching TRBD2. The CDR3 runs 19 residues. Germline values: CDR1 LGHNA, CDR2 YSLEER. J gave up 8 bases and V 1 base, and 19 bases lay outside the gene matches. CDR3 DNA sequence: TGCGCCAGCAGCCAAGGCGCGGGGGGTGCGGGGGCCGGGGGCGATGAGCAGTTCTTC. Amino acids: CASSQGAGGAGAGGDEQFF.

This clone occurred once. The chain recombines TRBV2 with TRBJ2-7, with TRBD1 matching 7 bases. V trimming: 5 bases; J trimming: 4 bases; junction bases outside the gene matches: 8. This CDR3 contains 14 residues. Germline V gene lookup returns CDR1 SNHLY and CDR2 FYNNEI. The CDR3 reads CASSPPGQLYEQYF. CDR3 DNA: TGTGCCAGCAGTCCCCCGGGACAGTTATACGAGCAGTACTTC.